Listed here are 22 T cell receptor beta chains from one sample, sequenced in a study of OX40 agonist ivuxolimab in advanced cancers. Here immunoSEQ multiplex PCR was the method, and the copy in TCRdb shows in-frame clones only, minus some. Here the sample spans about 44,000 clones, around 90% being singletons. This material consisted of CD4+ or CD8+ T cells sorted from blood, taken in a trial of the OX40 agonist ivuxolimab. Receptors originate from an adult with an advanced solid tumor such as melanoma, head and neck, liver or kidney cancer.

The chain has TRBV10-2 and TRBJ1-6; TRBD1 agrees at 7 bases. Unmatched junction bases numbered 8, after V lost 4 bases and J lost 2 bases. The CDR3 loop spans 17 amino acids. In germline, CDR1 is WSHSY, CDR2 SAAADI. The CDR3, as DNA: TGCGCCAGCAGTGTTAATAGGGGGCTGACCTATAATTCACCCCTCCACTTT. Translated, it gives CASSVNRGLTYNSPLHF.

The chain joins TRBV6-5 to TRBJ2-2; 8 bases agree with TRBD2. The trim removed 5 bases at V and 5 bases at J, leaving 4 bases unmatched. CDR1 MNHEY and CDR2 SVGAGI come from the germline V gene. The CDR3 contains 14 residues. For the CDR3, the DNA is TGTGCCAGCAGTCCCGGGGGGGAAACCGGGGAGCTGTTTTTT. It is translated as CASSPGGETGELFF.

The chain combines TRBV4-3 with TRBJ1-1; D remains unclear. Germline values: CDR1 LGHNA, CDR2 YSLEER. The CDR3 loop spans 14 amino acids. Trimming pared 1 base from V and 4 bases from J, leaving 10 bases between. The DNA for the CDR3 is TGCGCCAGCAGCCAAGGCTTTATCACCACTGAAGCTTTCTTT. Protein sequence: CASSQGFITTEAFF.

This clone was detected only once. The J gene is TRBJ1-1, the V gene TRBV30, with D hard to call. This CDR3 is built from 14 residues. CDR1 and CDR2 from the germline V gene are GTSNPN and SVGIG (reference sequence). V was pared by 5 bases and J by 1 base, with 14 bases between. CDR3 residues: CAWGPIQRNTEAFF. DNA for the CDR3: TGTGCCTGGGGGCCGATACAGAGGAACACTGAAGCTTTCTTT.

This clone has just one count. The rearrangement links TRBV6-1 to TRBJ1-2; weak D call: TRBD1 (6 bases). CDR3 length: 13 amino acids. V gave up 6 bases and J gave up 2 bases, with 10 bases separating them. Germline CDR1 and CDR2: MNHNS and SASEGT. CDR3 nucleotides: TGTGCCAGCAGCTCAGGGGTAAACTATGGCTACACCTTC. Translated: CASSSGVNYGYTF.

The chain uses TRBV19 and TRBJ2-1; the match to TRBD1 covers 9 bases. V shed 5 bases, J shed 4 bases, and the junction held 12 bases outside the gene matches. The length of the CDR3 is 17 residues. Germline lookup yields CDR1 LNHDA and CDR2 SQIVND (reference sequence). This chain's CDR3 is CASSQPGTGRAYNEQFF. The CDR3, as DNA: TGTGCCAGTAGTCAACCCGGGACAGGGAGGGCTTACAATGAGCAGTTCTTC.

This chain uses TRBV4-1 with TRBJ1-1, with no clear D. Germline CDR1 and CDR2: MGHRA and YSYEKL. Between the trimmed V and J ends, which lost 2 bases and 7 bases, there was a span of 8 bases. This CDR3 has 12 residues. CDR3: CASSQSWGEAFF. The CDR3 DNA sequence: TGCGCCAGCAGCCAATCATGGGGTGAAGCTTTCTTT.

The chain uses TRBV4-2 and TRBJ1-5; a possible D gene is TRBD1 (6 bases). V lost 5 bases and J lost 5, with 16 bases in between. The CDR3 totals 15 residues. Germline V gives CDR1 LGHNA, CDR2 YNFKEQ. CDR3: CASSTHRDTDQPQHF. CDR3 in DNA: TGTGCCAGCAGCACCCACCGGGACACCGATCAGCCCCAGCATTTT.

There are a few counts of this clone. The chain carries TRBV6-5 and TRBJ1-4; TRBD1 matches at 11 bases. This CDR3 region has 14 residues. Germline V lookup: CDR1 MNHEY, CDR2 SVGAGI. V was pared by 4 bases and J by 8 bases, with 3 bases of the junction left unmatched. CDR3 DNA sequence: TGTGCCAGCAGTTGGGACAGGGGGGAGGAAAAACTGTTTTTT. The encoded protein is CASSWDRGEEKLFF.

As concerns this clone: This likely stems from a read error, as it lies one base from a far larger clone. This CDR3 is also generated by other DNA sequences in the sample. The gene calls are TRBV4-1 and TRBJ2-7, with D unclear. Germline loops: CDR1 MGHRA, CDR2 YSYEKL. Trimming took off 0 bases at V and 7 bases at J, with 10 bases between the two ends. The CDR3 loop spans 13 amino acids. The CDR3 bases are TGCGCCAGCAGCCAAGAGTCGAGCGAGGAGCAGTACTTC. Translated: CASSQESSEEQYF.

This clone has more than one count but fewer than ten. This chain uses TRBV18 with TRBJ2-1, with TRBD1 identical over 9 bases. With 2 bases clipped from V and 7 bases from J, the junction kept 12 bases outside the gene matches. In germline, CDR1 is KGHSH, CDR2 LQKENI. The length of the CDR3 is 17 residues. The CDR3 sequence is CASSPDPRDRVRNEQFF. The CDR3 DNA reads as TGTGCCAGCTCACCAGACCCCCGGGACAGGGTTCGAAATGAGCAGTTCTTC.

For the CDR3, the DNA is TGTGCCTGGAGTAGGCTGGACAGGGGTACCTCTGGGGCCAACGTCCTGACTTTC. Translation gives CAWSRLDRGTSGANVLTF. V and J are TRBV30 and TRBJ2-6; 9 nucleotides align to TRBD1. The CDR3 contains 18 residues. V lost 2 bases and J lost 0; bases outside the gene matches: 8. Germline V lookup: CDR1 GTSNPN, CDR2 SVGIG (reference sequence). Looking up the rest from reference TRBV30 and TRBJ2-6 gives the full variable domain: SQTIHQWPATLVQPVGSPLSLECTVEGTSNPNLYWYRQAAGRGLQLLFYSVGIGQISSEVPQNLSASRPQDRQFILSSKKLLLSDSGFYLCAWSRLDRGTSGANVLTFGAGSRLTVL.

The chain is built from TRBV7-6 and TRBJ2-2; no clear D gene. The CDR3 totals 18 residues. V was clipped by 2 bases and J by 1 base, with 17 bases between them. Germline CDR1 is SGHVS and CDR2 is FNYEAQ. The CDR3 region has the DNA TGTGCCAGCAGCTTATGGATCGCTGTAGGAGTGAACACCGGGGAGCTGTTTTTT. As protein: CASSLWIAVGVNTGELFF.

The J gene is TRBJ1-5, the V gene TRBV4-1; perhaps TRBD1 as D (5 bases). V lost 0 bases to trimming and J lost 2 bases, with 8 bases between them. Per germline, CDR1 MGHRA and CDR2 YSYEKL. The CDR3 totals 15 residues. Here the CDR3 DNA reads TGCGCCAGCAGCCAAGATGCGACAGGCAATCAGCCCCAGCATTTT. Protein product: CASSQDATGNQPQHF.

V gene TRBV4-1 combines with J gene TRBJ1-5; D not resolved. CDR3 length: 13 residues. Per the germline V gene, CDR1 is MGHRA and CDR2 is YSYEKL. The germline V and J ends were trimmed by 1 base and 5 bases, with 6 bases remaining between them. CDR3 sequence (DNA): TGCGCCAGCAGCCAAGCAGGCCATCAGCCCCAGCATTTT. Amino acid sequence: CASSQAGHQPQHF.

The chain couples TRBV9 to TRBJ2-3, with 9 positions matching TRBD1. Germline V gene sequence: CDR1 SGDLS, CDR2 YYNGEE. The V and J ends lost 3 bases and 1 base, in that order; junction bases with no gene match: 3. There are 15 residues in the CDR3. In DNA form, the CDR3 reads TGTGCCAGCAGCGAACAGGGGGCTGGCACAGATACGCAGTATTTT. Amino acid sequence: CASSEQGAGTDTQYF.

This clone was picked up a small number of times. The chain uses TRBV2 and TRBJ1-5; D ambiguous. This CDR3 comprises 14 residues. Trimming cost V 4 bases and J 2 bases, with 9 bases left between them. Germline-derived CDR1 and CDR2 are SNHLY and FYNNEI. CDR3 region: CASSGETGNQPQHF. The CDR3 bases are TGTGCCAGCAGTGGAGAAACGGGCAATCAGCCCCAGCATTTT.

This chain uses TRBV7-8 with TRBJ2-1; 8 bases are a match to TRBD2. Germline assignment: CDR1 SGHVS and CDR2 FQNEAQ. The length of the CDR3 is 17 residues. V lost 5 bases, J lost 6 bases, and 15 bases stayed unmatched. DNA of the CDR3: TGTGCCAGCAGCCCGCGATTGAAGCGGGGGTCGGGCAATGAGCAGTTCTTC. This gives the protein CASSPRLKRGSGNEQFF.

This clone has a single count. The chain carries TRBV18 and TRBJ1-2; D is perhaps TRBD1 (6 bases). CDR3 length: 13 residues. V was clipped by 2 bases and J by 6 bases, with 10 bases between them. CDR1 is KGHSH, CDR2 LQKENI, per germline. DNA of the CDR3: TGTGCCAGCTCACCAAATCCAGGGGATGGCTACACCTTC. It yields the protein CASSPNPGDGYTF.

This chain connects TRBV27 to TRBJ2-7, with D possibly matching TRBD1 (5 bases). The CDR3 sequence is 13 residues long. Trimming left V 4 bases short and J 0 bases short, with 7 bases between. CDR1 is MNHEY, CDR2 SMNVEV, per germline (reference sequence). The CDR3 region is CASSWGSSYEQYF. The CDR3 DNA reads TGTGCCAGCAGTTGGGGCAGCTCCTACGAGCAGTACTTC.

This rearrangement joins TRBV5-5 to TRBJ2-1, with 9 bases matching TRBD2. The CDR3 has 14 amino acids. With V trimmed by 2 bases and J by 5 bases, 2 bases remained unmatched. Germline CDR1 reads SGHKS; CDR2 reads YYEKEE (reference sequence). The CDR3 DNA reads as TGTGCCAGCAGCTTAGCGGGGGGAAACAATGAGCAGTTCTTC. Amino acids: CASSLAGGNNEQFF.

In DNA form, the CDR3 reads TGTGCCAGCAGCGCCGGACAGGGTACAGATACGCAGTATTTT. It translates to CASSAGQGTDTQYF. The chain uses TRBV9 and TRBJ2-3; the match to TRBD1 covers 8 bases. This CDR3 has 14 amino acids. V gave up 3 bases and J gave up 3 bases; unmatched junction bases: 3. Germline V gene lookup returns CDR1 SGDLS and CDR2 YYNGEE.